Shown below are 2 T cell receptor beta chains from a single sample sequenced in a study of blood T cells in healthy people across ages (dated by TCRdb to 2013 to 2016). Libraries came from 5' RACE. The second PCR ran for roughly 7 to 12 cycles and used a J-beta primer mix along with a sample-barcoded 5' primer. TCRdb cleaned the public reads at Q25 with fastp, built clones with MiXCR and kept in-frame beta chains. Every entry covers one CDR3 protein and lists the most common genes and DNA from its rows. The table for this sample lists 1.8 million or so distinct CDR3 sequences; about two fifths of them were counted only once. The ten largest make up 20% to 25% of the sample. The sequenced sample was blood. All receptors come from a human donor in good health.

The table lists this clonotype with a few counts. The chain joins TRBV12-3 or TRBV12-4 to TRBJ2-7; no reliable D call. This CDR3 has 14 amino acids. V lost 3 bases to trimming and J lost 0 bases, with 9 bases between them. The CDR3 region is CASSFWGTSYEQYF. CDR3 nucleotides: TGTGCCAGCAGTTTTTGGGGAACCTCCTACGAGCAGTACTTC.

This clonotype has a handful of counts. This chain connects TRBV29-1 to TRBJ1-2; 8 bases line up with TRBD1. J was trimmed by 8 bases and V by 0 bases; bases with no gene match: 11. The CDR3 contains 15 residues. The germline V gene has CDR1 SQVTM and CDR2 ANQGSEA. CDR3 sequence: CSVEDRRDRIFGYTF. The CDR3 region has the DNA TGCAGCGTTGAAGATAGAAGGGACAGGATCTTCGGCTACACCTTC.